Following are 9 T cell receptor beta chains from one sample sequenced in a study of blood T cell repertoires in COVID-19. Method: immunoSEQ multiplex PCR; TCRdb's copy keeps in-frame clones and lacks some. The data contain about 330,000 clones, roughly 87% of them singletons. The sample consisted of PBMCs or T cells enriched from blood (not recorded which). Receptor source: a woman under 40 who had recovered from COVID-19.

The chain combines TRBV28 with TRBJ2-6; 10 nucleotides align to TRBD1. CDR3 length: 17 amino acids. CDR1 is MDHEN and CDR2 is SYDVKM in the germline V gene. The ends lost 6 bases at V and 3 bases at J; junction bases unmatched: 8. The CDR3 DNA reads TGTGCCAGCAGGTACCCGACAGGGGGCAATGGGGCCAACGTCCTGACTTTC. Protein sequence: CASRYPTGGNGANVLTF. Combining the CDR3 with reference TRBV28 and TRBJ2-6 gives the whole variable domain DVKVTQSSRYLVKRTGEKVFLECVQDMDHENMFWYRQDPGLGLRLIYFSYDVKMKEKGDIPEGYSVSREKKERFSLILESASTNQTSMYLCASRYPTGGNGANVLTFGAGSRLTVL.

V is TRBV6-5 and J is TRBJ1-6; no reliable D call. Trimming took off 0 bases at V and 5 bases at J, with 8 bases between the two ends. Germline CDR1 MNHEY, CDR2 SVGAGI. The CDR3 runs 15 residues. The CDR3 spells CASSYSAQNNSPLHF. The DNA for the CDR3 is TGTGCCAGCAGTTACTCGGCACAGAATAATTCACCCCTCCACTTT.

V gene TRBV3-1 (or the pseudogene TRBV3-2) combines with J gene TRBJ2-1; perhaps TRBD2 as D (5 bases). CDR3 length: 12 residues. Germline CDR1 reads LGHDT; CDR2 reads YNNKEL (reference sequence). V was cut by 2 bases and J by 10 bases, with 9 bases left in between. The CDR3 DNA sequence: TGTGCCAGCAGCCAACTAAGAGGGGAGCAGTTCTTC. Encoded protein: CASSQLRGEQFF.

This chain joins TRBV27 and TRBJ2-5; D is perhaps TRBD1 (5 bases). Germline CDR1 is MNHEY and CDR2 is SMNVEV (reference sequence). This CDR3 contains 13 residues. V shed 4 bases and J shed 0 bases, with 6 bases lying between them. Written as DNA, the CDR3 is TGTGCCAGCAGTTCAGGGTACCAAGAGACCCAGTACTTC. It codes for CASSSGYQETQYF.

This chain connects TRBV14 to TRBJ2-7, with 10 bases lining up with TRBD1. With 4 bases clipped from V and 5 bases from J, the junction kept 5 bases outside the gene matches. Germline CDR1 SGHDN, CDR2 FVKESK. The CDR3 loop spans 14 amino acids. This CDR3 reads CASSPWTGGNEQYF. CDR3 in DNA: TGTGCCAGCAGCCCCTGGACAGGGGGGAACGAGCAGTACTTC.

V usage is TRBV4-1 and J usage is TRBJ1-3; D is unresolved. Germline V gives CDR1 MGHRA, CDR2 YSYEKL. The ends were cut back, 0 bases at V and 5 bases at J, with 14 bases in the middle. This CDR3 comprises 16 residues. The CDR3, as DNA: TGCGCCAGCAGCCAAGATCTGGCCCAAAGAAGAAACACCATATATTTT. Translating gives CASSQDLAQRRNTIYF.

In this sample, this clone turned up a few times. This chain joins TRBV5-1 and TRBJ1-2; 12 positions match TRBD1. There are 16 residues in the CDR3. J gave up 2 bases and V 7 bases, and 9 bases lay outside the gene matches. Germline CDR1 is SGHRS and CDR2 is YFSETQ. CDR3 sequence: CASHPGQGAKNYGYTF. The CDR3 DNA is TGCGCCAGCCACCCGGGACAGGGGGCGAAAAACTATGGCTACACCTTC.

This rearrangement joins TRBV29-1 to TRBJ1-2; 7 bases map to TRBD1. Trimming took 4 bases from V and 2 from J; bases not matched to a gene: 4. The length of the CDR3 is 13 residues. Looked up from germline, CDR1 is SQVTM and CDR2 is ANQGSEA. CDR3 nucleotide sequence: TGCAGCGTTGTGGTCAGGGGGAACTATGGCTACACCTTC. Translated, it gives CSVVVRGNYGYTF.

J is TRBJ1-1 and V is TRBV28; TRBD1 is a possible D gene (5 bases). Germline V gene lookup returns CDR1 MDHEN and CDR2 SYDVKM. Trimming stripped 7 bases from V and 1 base from J, with 13 bases between. The CDR3 is 14 residues long. The CDR3 DNA sequence: TGTGCCAGCACCCCCGTCGGGGGGAACACTGAAGCTTTCTTT. The encoded protein is CASTPVGGNTEAFF.